This TCR beta chain was identified in a study of identical twins. Findings and limits, study-wide: Potential partial confounding of zero-insertion analyses by invariant MAIT and iNKT cells was noted. Twins shared out-of-frame alpha sequences with excess low generation probability.

Notes on this clonotype: Antigen unknown. At one end, the junction sequence differs from germline, possibly due to a read error.

The CDR3 loop spans 12 amino acids. Germline CDR1 and CDR2: GTSNPN and SVGIG (reference sequence). TCRdb used MiXCR to reprocess the 5' RACE reads, holding one entry per CDR3 protein. Of 200,000 to 300,000 distinct CDR3 sequences listed, approximately 10% are singletons. The sequence derives from a man aged 45-65 years in good health. This chain uses TRBV30 with TRBJ2-1, with no clear D. Sequencing used memory T cells sorted from blood. The CDR3 sequence is CAWSVLDAGRVF. The CDR3 coding sequence is TGTGCCTGGAGTGTTTTGGACGCTGGACGGGTCTTC.